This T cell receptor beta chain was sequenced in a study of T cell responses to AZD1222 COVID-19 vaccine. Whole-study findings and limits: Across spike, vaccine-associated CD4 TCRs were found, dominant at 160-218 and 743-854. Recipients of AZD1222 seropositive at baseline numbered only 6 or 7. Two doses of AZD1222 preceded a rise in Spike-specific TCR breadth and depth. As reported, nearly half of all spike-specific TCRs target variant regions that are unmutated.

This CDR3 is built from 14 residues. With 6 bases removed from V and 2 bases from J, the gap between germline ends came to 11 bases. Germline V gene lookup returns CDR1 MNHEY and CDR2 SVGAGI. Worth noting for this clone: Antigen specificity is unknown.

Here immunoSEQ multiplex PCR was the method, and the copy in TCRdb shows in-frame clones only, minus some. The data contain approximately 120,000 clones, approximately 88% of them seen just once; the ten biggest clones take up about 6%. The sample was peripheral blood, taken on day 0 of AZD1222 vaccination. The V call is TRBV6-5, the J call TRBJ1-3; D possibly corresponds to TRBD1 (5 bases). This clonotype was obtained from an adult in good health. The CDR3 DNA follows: TGTGCCAGCAGCCGCCAGGGAACTGGAAACACCATATATTTT. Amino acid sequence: CASSRQGTGNTIYF.